This T cell receptor beta chain derives from a study of CD8+CD57+ T cells in acquired aplastic anemia. Across the study: Sorted CD4+ and CD8+ cell DNA averaged roughly 3.2 ug.

The TCR beta profiling, which covered VDJ combination and CDR3 sequence, was carried out using genomic DNA as the template. TCRdb reprocessed the reads with MiXCR, giving one entry per CDR3 protein. The sample has 150,000 to 200,000 distinct CDR3 sequences, roughly 40% seen once. The study's findings and limits: CD8+ Simpson's diversity showed no significant patient-control difference.

This clonotype was counted many times. Its antigen is currently unknown. Per the germline V gene, CDR1 is ENHRY and CDR2 is SYGVKD. The CDR3 loop spans 18 amino acids. V lost 11 bases to trimming and J lost 0 bases; unmatched junction nucleotides: 14. The rearrangement uses TRBV10-3 and TRBJ2-5, with TRBD2 identical over 14 bases. The sequenced sample was sorted CD4+, CD8+, or CD8+CD57+ T cells (not recorded which) from PBMCs. The origin of this receptor is a human donor in good health. CDR3 in DNA: TGTGCCGTCGGCATGACTCGGACTAGCGGGAGGTACCAAGAGACCCAGTACTTC. Translation: CAVGMTRTSGRYQETQYF.